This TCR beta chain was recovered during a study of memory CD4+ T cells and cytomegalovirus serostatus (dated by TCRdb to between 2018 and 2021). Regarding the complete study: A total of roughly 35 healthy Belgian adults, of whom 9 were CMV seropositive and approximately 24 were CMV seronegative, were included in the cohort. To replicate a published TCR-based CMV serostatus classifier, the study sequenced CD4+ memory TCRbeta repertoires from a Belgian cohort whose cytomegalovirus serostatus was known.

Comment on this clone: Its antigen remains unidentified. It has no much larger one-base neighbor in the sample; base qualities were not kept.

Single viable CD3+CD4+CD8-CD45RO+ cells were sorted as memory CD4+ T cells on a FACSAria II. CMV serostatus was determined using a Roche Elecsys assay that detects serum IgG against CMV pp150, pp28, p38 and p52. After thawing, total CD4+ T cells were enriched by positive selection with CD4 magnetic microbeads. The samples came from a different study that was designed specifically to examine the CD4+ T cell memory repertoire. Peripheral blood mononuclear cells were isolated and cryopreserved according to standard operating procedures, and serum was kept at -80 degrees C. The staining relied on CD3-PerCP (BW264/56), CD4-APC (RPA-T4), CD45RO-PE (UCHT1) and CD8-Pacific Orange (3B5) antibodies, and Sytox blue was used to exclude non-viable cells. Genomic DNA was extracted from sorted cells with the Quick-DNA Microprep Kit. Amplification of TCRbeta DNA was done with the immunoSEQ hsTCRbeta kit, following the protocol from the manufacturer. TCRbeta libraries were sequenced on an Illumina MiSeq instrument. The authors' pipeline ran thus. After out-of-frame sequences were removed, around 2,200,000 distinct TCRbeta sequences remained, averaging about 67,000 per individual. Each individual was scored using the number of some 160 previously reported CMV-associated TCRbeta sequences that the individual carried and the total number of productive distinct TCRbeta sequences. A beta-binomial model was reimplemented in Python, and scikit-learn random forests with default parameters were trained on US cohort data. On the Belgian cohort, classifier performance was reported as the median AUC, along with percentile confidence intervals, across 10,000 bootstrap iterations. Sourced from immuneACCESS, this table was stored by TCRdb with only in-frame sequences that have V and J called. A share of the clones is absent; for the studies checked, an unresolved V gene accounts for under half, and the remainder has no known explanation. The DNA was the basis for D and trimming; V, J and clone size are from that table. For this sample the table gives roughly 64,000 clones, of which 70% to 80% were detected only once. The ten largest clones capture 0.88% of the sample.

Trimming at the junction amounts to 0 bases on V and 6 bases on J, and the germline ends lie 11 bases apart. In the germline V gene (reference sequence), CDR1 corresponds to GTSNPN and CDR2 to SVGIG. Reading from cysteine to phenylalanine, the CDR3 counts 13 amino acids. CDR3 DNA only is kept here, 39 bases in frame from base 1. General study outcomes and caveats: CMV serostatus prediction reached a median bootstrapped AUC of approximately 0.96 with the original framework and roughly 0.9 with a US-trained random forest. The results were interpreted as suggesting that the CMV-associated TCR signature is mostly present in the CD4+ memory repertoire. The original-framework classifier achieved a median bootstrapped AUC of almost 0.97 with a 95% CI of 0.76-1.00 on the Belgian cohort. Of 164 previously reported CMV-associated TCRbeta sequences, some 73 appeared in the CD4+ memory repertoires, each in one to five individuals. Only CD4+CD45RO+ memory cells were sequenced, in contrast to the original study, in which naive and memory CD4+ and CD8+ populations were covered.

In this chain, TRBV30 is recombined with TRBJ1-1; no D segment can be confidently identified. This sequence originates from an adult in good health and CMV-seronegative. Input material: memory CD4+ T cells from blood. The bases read TGTGCCTGGAGTGTCTTCCGACGGGCTGAAGCTTTCTTT. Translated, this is CAWSVFRRAEAFF.